Following are 5 T cell receptor beta chains from one sample sequenced in a study of cytomegalovirus exposure and HLA in healthy donors. Researchers ran the PCR with 60 Vbeta and 13 Jbeta primers. Assay used: immunoSEQ multiplex PCR; TCRdb lists only in-frame clones, some missing. The sample consists of 110,000 to 150,000 clones, around 83% of them appearing once. Sequenced input: PBMCs. These receptor sequences come from a male donor in good health and CMV-seropositive.

This clone appeared once. The CDR3 coding sequence is TGTGCCAGCAGTTTTTGGGGGTCGGGGGTCGAAAAACTGTTTTTT. Translating it yields CASSFWGSGVEKLFF. The chain has TRBV27 and TRBJ1-4, with D perhaps matching TRBD1 (5 bases). The CDR3 length is 15 residues. V lost 3 bases and J 8 bases, leaving 16 bases between the germline ends. Germline assignment: CDR1 MNHEY and CDR2 SMNVEV (reference sequence). Filled out from reference TRBV27 and TRBJ1-4, the complete variable domain reads EAQVTQNPRYLITVTGKKLTVTCSQNMNHEYMSWYRQDPGLGLRQIYYSMNVEVTDKGDVPEGYKVSRKEKRNFPLILESPSPNQTSLYFCASSFWGSGVEKLFFGSGTQLSVL.

In this sample, this clone turned up a few times. The J gene is TRBJ2-7, the V gene TRBV27, with 7 bases that match TRBD1. The germline CDR1 and CDR2 sequences are MNHEY and SMNVEV (reference sequence). This CDR3 contains 16 residues. With 0 bases clipped from V and 4 bases from J, the junction kept 9 bases outside the gene matches. The CDR3 loop reads CASSLSSTGTEYEQYF. In DNA, the CDR3 is TGTGCCAGCAGTTTATCGTCCACGGGGACAGAATACGAGCAGTACTTC.

The chain has TRBV27 and TRBJ1-2; D perhaps matches TRBD1 (6 bases). Trimming took off 5 bases at V and 2 bases at J, with 15 bases between the two ends. The CDR3 totals 15 residues. The germline gives CDR1 MNHEY, CDR2 SMNVEV (reference sequence). Here the CDR3 DNA reads TGTGCCAGCAGTCCGACGGGGGGCTACAACTATGGCTACACCTTC. It yields the protein CASSPTGGYNYGYTF.

This chain links TRBV4-1 with TRBJ1-3, with a tentative D call TRBD1 (5 bases). V was pared by 3 bases and J by 2 bases, with 23 bases between. This CDR3 comprises 19 residues. Germline lookup yields CDR1 MGHRA and CDR2 YSYEKL. The CDR3 protein is CASSQHHLGGGQAGNTIYF. DNA of the CDR3: TGCGCCAGCAGCCAGCACCATCTGGGGGGGGGTCAAGCTGGAAACACCATATATTTT.

There are a few counts of this clone. V usage is TRBV29-1 and J usage is TRBJ1-2; possibly TRBD1 for D (5 bases). Per germline, CDR1 SQVTM and CDR2 ANQGSEA. The V gene lost 4 bases and the J gene lost 4 bases, with 10 bases spanning the gap. The CDR3 extends over 12 amino acids. CDR3 sequence: CSVGGAPYGYTF. The CDR3 DNA reads as TGCAGCGTTGGGGGCGCCCCCTATGGCTACACCTTC.